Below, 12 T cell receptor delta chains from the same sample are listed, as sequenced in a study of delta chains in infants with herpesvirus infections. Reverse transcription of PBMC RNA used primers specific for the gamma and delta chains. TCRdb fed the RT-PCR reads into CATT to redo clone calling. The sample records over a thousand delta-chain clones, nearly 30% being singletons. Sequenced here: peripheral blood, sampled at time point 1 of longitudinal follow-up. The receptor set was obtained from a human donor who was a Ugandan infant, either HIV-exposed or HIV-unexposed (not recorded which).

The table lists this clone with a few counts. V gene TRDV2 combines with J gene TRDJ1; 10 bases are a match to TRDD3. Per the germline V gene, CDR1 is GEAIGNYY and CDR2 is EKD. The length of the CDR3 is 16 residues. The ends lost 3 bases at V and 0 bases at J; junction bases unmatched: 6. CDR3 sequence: CACDPTGGWDTDKLIF. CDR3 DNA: TGTGCCTGTGACCCTACTGGGGGATGGGACACCGATAAACTCATCTTT.

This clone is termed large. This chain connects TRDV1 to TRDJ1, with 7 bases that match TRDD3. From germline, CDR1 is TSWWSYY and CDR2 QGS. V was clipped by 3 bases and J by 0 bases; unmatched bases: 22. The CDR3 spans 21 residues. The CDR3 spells CALGDGYWGSLFAGYTDKLIF. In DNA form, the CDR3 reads TGTGCTCTTGGGGACGGTTACTGGGGATCCCTCTTCGCTGGATACACCGATAAACTCATCTTT.

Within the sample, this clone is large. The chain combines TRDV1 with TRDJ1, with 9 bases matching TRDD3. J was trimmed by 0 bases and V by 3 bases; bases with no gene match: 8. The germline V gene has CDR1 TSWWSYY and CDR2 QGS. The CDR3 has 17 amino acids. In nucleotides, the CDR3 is TGTGCTCTTGGGGACCTCTTACTGGGGGAGTACACCGATAAACTCATCTTT. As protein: CALGDLLLGEYTDKLIF.

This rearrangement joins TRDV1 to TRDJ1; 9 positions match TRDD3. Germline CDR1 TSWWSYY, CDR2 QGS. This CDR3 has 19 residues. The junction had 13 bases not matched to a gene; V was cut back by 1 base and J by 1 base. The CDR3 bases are TGTGCTCTTGGGGAACCCCCCTATCACACTGGGGGACCCACCGATAAACTCATCTTT. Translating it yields CALGEPPYHTGGPTDKLIF.

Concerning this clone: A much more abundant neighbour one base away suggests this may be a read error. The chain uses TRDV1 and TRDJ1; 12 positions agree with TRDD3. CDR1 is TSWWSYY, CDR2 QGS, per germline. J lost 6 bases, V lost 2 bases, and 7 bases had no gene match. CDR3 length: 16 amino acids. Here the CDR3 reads CALGEAVLGDTHKLIF. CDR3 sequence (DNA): TGTGCTCTTGGGGAAGCCGTACTGGGGGATACCCATAAACTCATCTTT.

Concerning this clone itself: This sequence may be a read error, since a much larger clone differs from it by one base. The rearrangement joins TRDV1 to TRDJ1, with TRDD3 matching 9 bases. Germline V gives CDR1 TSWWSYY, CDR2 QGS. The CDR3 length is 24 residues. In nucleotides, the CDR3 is TGTGCTCTTGGGGAACCCGTTTTCGGAATTCGGGGGATACCCCGGGAGACTTACACCGATAAACCCATCTTT. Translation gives CALGEPVFGIRGIPRETYTDKPIF.

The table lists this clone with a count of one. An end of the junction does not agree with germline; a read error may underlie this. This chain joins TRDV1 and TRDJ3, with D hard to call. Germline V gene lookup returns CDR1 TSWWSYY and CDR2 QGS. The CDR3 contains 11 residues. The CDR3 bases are TGTGCTCTTGGGGAACTCCCCTCTCAGTTCTTC. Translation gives CALGELPSQFF.

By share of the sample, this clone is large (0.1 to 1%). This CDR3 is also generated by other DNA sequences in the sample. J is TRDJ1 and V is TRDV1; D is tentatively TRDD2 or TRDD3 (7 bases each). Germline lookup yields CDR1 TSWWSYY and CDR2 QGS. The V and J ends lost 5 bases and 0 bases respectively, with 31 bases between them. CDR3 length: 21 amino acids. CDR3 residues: CALGPGFLQSLLGTYTDKLIF. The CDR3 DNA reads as TGTGCTCTTGGGCCGGGGTTCCTACAATCCTTACTGGGGACGTACACCGATAAACTCATCTTT.

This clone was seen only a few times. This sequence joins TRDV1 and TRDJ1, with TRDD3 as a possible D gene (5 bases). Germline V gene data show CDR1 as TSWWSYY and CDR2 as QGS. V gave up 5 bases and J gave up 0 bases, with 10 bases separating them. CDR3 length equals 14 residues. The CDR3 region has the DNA TGTGCTCTTGGGAAGGGGGGTTACACCGATAAACTCATCTTT. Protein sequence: CALGKGGYTDKLIF.

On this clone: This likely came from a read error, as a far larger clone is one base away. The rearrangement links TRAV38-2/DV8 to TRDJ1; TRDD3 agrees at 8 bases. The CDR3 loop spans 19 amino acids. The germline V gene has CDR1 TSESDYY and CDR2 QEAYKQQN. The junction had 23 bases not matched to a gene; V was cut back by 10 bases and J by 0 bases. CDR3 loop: CAVGLSFARGYNYTDKLIF. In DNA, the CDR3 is TGTGCTGTGGGGCTTTCCTTCGCCCGGGGATACAATTACACCGATAAACTCATCTTT.

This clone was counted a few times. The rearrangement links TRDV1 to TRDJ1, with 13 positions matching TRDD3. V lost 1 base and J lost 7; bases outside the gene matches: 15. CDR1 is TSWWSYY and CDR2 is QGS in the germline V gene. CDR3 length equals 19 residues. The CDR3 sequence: CALGERENVLGDTDVKLIF. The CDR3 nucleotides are TGTGCTCTTGGGGAACGGGAGAACGTACTGGGGGATACGGACGTTAAACTCATCTTT.

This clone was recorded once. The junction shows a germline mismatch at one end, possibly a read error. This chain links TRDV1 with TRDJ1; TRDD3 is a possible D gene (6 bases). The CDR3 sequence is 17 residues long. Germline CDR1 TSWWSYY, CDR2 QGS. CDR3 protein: CALGDPTGTGYTYKLIF. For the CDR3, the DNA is TGTGCTCTTGGGGATCCCACCGGTACTGGGTACACCTATAAACTCATCTTT.